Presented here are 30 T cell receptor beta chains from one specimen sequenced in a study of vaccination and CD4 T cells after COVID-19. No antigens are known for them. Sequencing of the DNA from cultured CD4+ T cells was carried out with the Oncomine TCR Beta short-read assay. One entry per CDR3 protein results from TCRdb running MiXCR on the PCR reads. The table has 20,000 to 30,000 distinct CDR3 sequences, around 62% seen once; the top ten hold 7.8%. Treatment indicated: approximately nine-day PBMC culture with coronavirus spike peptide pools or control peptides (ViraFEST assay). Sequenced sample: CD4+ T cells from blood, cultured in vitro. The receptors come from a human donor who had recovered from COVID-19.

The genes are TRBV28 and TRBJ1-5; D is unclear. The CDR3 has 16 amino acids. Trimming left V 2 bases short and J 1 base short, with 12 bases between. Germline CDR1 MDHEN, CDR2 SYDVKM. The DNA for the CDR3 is TGTGCCAGCAGTTTAATAGGGCGGCGGAGCAATCAGCCCCAGCATTTT. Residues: CASSLIGRRSNQPQHF.

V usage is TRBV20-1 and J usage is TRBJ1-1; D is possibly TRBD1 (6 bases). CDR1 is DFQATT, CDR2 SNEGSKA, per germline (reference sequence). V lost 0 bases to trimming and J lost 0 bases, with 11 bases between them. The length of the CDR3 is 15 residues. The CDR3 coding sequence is TGCAGTGCTAGAGATTTAGGGGGTATGAACACTGAAGCTTTCTTT. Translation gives CSARDLGGMNTEAFF.

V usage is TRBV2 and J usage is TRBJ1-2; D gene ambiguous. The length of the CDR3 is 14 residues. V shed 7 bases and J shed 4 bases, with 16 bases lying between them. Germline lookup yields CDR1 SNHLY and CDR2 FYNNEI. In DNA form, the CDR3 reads TGTGCCAGCATTCCCTTTCGTTCCCCCTATGGCTACACCTTC. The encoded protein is CASIPFRSPYGYTF.

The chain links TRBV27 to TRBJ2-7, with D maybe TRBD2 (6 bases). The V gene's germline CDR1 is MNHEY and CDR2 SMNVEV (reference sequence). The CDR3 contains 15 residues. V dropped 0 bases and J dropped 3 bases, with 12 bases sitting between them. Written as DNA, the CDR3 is TGTGCCAGCAGTTTATCGGCATACGGGAGCTACGAGCAGTACTTC. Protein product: CASSLSAYGSYEQYF.

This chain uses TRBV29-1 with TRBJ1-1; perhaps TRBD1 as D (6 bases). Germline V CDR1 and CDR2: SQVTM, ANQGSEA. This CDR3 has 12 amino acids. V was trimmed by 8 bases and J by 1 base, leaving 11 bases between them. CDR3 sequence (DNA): TGCAGCTACTCAGGGGCGAACACTGAAGCTTTCTTT. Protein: CSYSGANTEAFF.

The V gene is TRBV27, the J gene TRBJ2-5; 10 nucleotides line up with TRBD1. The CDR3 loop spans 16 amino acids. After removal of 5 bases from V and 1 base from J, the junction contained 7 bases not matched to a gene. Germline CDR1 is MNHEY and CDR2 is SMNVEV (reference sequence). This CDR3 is CASSVGTGVIQETQYF. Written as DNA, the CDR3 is TGTGCCAGCAGTGTAGGGACAGGGGTCATCCAAGAGACCCAGTACTTC.

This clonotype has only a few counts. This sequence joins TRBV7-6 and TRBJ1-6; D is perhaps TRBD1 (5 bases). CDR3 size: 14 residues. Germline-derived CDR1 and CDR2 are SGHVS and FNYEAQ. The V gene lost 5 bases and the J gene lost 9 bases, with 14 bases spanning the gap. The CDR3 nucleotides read TGTGCCAGCAGCGAAGAGAGGGGTCGTTCACCCCTCCACTTT. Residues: CASSEERGRSPLHF.

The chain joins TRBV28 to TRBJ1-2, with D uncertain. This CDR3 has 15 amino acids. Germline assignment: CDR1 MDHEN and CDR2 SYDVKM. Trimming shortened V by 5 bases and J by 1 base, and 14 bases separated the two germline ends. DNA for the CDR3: TGTGCCAGCAGTCCTACAGCACCAATTAACTATGGCTACACCTTC. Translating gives CASSPTAPINYGYTF.

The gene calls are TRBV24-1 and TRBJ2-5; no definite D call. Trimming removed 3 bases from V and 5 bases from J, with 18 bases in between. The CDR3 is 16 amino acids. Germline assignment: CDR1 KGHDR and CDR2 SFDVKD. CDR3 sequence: CATSDQTLGMVETQYF. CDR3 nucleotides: TGTGCCACCAGTGATCAAACCCTAGGGATGGTGGAGACCCAGTACTTC.

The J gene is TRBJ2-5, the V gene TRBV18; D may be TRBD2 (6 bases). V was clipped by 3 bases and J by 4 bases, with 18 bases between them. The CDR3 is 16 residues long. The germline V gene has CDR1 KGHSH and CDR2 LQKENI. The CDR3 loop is CASSPSRLGGGETQYF. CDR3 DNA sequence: TGTGCCAGCTCACCGTCGCGTCTCGGGGGAGGAGAGACCCAGTACTTC.

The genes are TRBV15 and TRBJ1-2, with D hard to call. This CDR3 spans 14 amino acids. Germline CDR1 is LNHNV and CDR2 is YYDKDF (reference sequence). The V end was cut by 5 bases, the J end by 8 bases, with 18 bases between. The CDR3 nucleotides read TGTGCCACCAGCCCTATGGAAGTAGAGAAAGGCTACACCTTC. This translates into CATSPMEVEKGYTF. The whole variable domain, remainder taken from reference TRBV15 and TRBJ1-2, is DAMVIQNPRYQVTQFGKPVTLSCSQTLNHNVMYWYQQKSSQAPKLLFHYYDKDFNNEADTPDNFQSRRPNTSFCFLDIRSPGLGDTAMYLCATSPMEVEKGYTFGSGTRLTVV.

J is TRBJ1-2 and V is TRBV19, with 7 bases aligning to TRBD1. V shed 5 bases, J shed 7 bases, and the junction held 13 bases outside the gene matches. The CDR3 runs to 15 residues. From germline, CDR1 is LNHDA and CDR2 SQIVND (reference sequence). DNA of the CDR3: TGTGCCAGTAGTGAAACCGGGACAGCACGGGGTGGCTACACCTTC. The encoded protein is CASSETGTARGGYTF.

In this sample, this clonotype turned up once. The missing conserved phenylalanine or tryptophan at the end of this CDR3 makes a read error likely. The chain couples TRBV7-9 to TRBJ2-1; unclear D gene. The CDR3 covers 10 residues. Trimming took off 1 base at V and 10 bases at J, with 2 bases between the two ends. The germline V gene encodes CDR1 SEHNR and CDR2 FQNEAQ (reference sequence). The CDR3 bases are TGTGCCAGCAGCTTAGGGGAGCAGTTCCTC. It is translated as CASSLGEQFL.

The CDR3 loop reads CATRARALTSTDTQYF. The CDR3 nucleotides read TGTGCCACCAGGGCCAGGGCCCTAACTAGCACAGATACGCAGTATTTT. The chain employs TRBV6-1 and TRBJ2-3; TRBD1 might be the D (5 bases). The germline V and J ends were trimmed by 10 bases and 0 bases, with 20 bases remaining between them. This CDR3 is built from 16 residues. The V gene's germline CDR1 is MNHNS and CDR2 SASEGT.

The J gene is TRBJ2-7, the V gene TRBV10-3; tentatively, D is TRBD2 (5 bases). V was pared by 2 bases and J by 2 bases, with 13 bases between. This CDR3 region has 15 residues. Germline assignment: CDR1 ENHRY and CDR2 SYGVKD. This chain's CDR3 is CAISEEGSFTYEQYF. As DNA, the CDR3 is TGTGCCATCAGTGAGGAGGGTAGTTTTACCTACGAGCAGTACTTC.

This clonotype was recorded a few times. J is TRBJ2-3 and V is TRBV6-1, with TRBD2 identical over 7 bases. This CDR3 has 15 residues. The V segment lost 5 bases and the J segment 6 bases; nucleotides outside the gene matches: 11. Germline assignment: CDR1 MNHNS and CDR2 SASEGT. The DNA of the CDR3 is TGTGCCAGCAGTCCTGACCCGACCGGGGGGGATACGCAGTATTTT. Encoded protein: CASSPDPTGGDTQYF.

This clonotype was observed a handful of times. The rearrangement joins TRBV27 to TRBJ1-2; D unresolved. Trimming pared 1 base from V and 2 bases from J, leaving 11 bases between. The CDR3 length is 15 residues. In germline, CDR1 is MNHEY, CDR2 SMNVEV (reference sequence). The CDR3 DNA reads TGTGCCAGCAGTTTATTCGGGGAGGCCAACTATGGCTACACCTTC. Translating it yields CASSLFGEANYGYTF.

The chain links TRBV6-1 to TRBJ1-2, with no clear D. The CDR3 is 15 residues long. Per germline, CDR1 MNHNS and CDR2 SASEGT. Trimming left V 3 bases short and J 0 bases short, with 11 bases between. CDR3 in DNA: TGTGCCAGCAGTGATGTACGGCCAGCTAACTATGGCTACACCTTC. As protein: CASSDVRPANYGYTF.

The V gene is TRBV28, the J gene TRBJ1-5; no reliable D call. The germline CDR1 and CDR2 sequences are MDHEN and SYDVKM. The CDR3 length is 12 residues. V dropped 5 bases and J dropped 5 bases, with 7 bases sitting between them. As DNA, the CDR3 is TGTGCCAGCAGTGGAGCTTATCAGCCCCAGCATTTT. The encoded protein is CASSGAYQPQHF.

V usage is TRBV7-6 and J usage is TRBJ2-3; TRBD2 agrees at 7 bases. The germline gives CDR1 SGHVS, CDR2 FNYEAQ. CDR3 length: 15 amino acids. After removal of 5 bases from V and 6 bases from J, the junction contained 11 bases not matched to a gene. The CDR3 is CASSRGSRSADTQYF. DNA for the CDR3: TGTGCCAGCAGCCGCGGGAGTCGGTCTGCGGATACGCAGTATTTT.

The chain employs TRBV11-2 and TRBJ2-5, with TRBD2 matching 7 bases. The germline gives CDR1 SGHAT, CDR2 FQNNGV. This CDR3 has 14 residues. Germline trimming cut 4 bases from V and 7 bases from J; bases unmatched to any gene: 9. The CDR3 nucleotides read TGTGCCAGCAGCTCCCGACTAGCCGCGGGGACCCAGTACTTC. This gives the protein CASSSRLAAGTQYF.

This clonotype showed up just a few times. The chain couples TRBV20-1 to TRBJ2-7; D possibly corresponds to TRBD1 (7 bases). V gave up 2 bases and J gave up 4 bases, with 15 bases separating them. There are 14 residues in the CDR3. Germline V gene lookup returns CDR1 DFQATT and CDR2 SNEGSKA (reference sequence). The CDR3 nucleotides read TGCAGTGCTAGACTACAGGGGACTCCATACGAGCAGTACTTC. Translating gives CSARLQGTPYEQYF.

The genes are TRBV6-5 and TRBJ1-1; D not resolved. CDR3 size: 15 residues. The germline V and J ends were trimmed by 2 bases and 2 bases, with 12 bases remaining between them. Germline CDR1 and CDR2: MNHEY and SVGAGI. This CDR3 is CASSYPQSPNTEAFF. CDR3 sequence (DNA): TGTGCCAGCAGTTACCCCCAGTCACCTAACACTGAAGCTTTCTTT.

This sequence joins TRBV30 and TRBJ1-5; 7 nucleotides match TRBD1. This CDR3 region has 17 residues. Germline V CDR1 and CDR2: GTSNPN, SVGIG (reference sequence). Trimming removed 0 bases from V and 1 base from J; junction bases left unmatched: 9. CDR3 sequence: CAWSVSIGGLSNQPQHF. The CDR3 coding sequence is TGTGCCTGGAGTGTTAGTATAGGGGGCTTGAGCAATCAGCCCCAGCATTTT.

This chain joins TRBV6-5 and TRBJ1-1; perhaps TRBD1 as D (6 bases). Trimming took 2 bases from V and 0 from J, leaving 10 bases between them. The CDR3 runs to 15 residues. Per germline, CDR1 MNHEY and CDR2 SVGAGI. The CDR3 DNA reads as TGTGCCAGCAGTTACGGGGGGGCCATGAACACTGAAGCTTTCTTT. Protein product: CASSYGGAMNTEAFF.

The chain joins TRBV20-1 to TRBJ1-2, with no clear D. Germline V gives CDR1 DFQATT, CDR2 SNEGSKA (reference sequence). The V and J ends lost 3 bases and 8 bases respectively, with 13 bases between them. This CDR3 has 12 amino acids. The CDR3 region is CSARTARLGYTF. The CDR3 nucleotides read TGCAGTGCTAGGACGGCCCGACTCGGCTACACCTTC.

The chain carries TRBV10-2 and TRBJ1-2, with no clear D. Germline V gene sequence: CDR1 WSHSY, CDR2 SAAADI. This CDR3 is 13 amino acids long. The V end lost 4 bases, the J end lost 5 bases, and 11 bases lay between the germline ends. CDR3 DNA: TGCGCCAGCAGTGGGACTGGAGAATATGGCTACACCTTC. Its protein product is CASSGTGEYGYTF.

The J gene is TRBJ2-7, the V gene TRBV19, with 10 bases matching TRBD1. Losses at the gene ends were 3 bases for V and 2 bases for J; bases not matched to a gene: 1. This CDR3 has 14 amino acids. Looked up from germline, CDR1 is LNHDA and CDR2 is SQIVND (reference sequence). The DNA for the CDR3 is TGTGCCAGTAGTATTGGACAGGGGGCCTACGAGCAGTACTTC. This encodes CASSIGQGAYEQYF.

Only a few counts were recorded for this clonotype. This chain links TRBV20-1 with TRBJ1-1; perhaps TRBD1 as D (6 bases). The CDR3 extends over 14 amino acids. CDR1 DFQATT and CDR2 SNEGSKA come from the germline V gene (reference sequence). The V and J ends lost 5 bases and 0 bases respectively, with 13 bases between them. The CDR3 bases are TGCAGTGCTGTACGGGGGCAGGTGAACACTGAAGCTTTCTTT. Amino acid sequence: CSAVRGQVNTEAFF.

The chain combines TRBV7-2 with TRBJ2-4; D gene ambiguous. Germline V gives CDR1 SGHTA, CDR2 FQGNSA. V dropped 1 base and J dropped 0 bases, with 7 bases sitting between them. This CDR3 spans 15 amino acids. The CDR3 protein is CASSLGLGAKNIQYF. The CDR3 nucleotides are TGTGCCAGCAGCTTAGGGCTGGGAGCCAAAAACATTCAGTACTTC. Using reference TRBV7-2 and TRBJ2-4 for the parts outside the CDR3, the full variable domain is GAGVSQSPSNKVTEKGKDVELRCDPISGHTALYWYRQSLGQGLEFLIYFQGNSAPDKSGLPSDRFSAERTGGSVSTLTIQRTQQEDSAVYLCASSLGLGAKNIQYFGAGTRLSVL.